These T cell receptor beta chains were read from a single sample in a study of technical replicates of blood from several donors. Profiled with immunoSEQ multiplex PCR; TCRdb holds only in-frame clones, not every one. The sample has approximately 79,000 clones, roughly 94% seen once; the top ten hold 0.25% to 0.3%. Sequencing was performed on T cells isolated from PBMCs. These receptor sequences come from a human donor in good health. CDR3s include the opening cysteine and the closing phenylalanine or tryptophan. The D gene is left open where the match is weak. The size field is filled for only some rows; it gives once, few, many or a size class.

D | J | V | size | DNA | CDR3
. | TRBJ2-7 | TRBV6-5 | once | TGTGCCAGCAGTTACTCTACAGGGTACGAGCAGTACTTC | CASSYSTGYEQYF
TRBD2 | TRBJ2-1 | TRBV29-1 | . | TGCAGCGCACAGGGACTAGGAAAGAGTTATGAGCAGTTCTTC | CSAQGLGKSYEQFF
TRBD1 | TRBJ2-2 | TRBV18 | . | TGTGCCAGCTCGCTCGGGACAGGGATTCAATATGAGCTGTTTTTT | CASSLGTGIQYELFF
. | TRBJ2-1 | TRBV12-5 | . | TGTGCTAGTGGTTTGGGGGAGAGCTCCTACAATGAGCAGTTCTTC | CASGLGESSYNEQFF
TRBD2 | TRBJ2-7 | TRBV18 | . | TGTGCCAGCTCAAAAGCGGGAGACAAAACCTACGAGCAGTACTTC | CASSKAGDKTYEQYF
. | TRBJ2-7 | TRBV11-3 | . | TGTGCCAGCAGCTCCTTCTCCTATCACAGGACCTACGAGCAGTACTTC | CASSSFSYHRTYEQYF
. | TRBJ2-5 | TRBV28 | . | TGTGCCAGCAGTTTATTTAGCAGAGAGACCCAGTACTTC | CASSLFSRETQYF
TRBD1 | TRBJ2-7 | TRBV7-6 | . | TGTGCCAGCAGCCCCCCGGCGGGGACAGGGGAATACGAGCAGTACTTC | CASSPPAGTGEYEQYF
. | TRBJ1-2 | TRBV2 | . | TGTGCCAGCAGTGGGGACAATCTCTATGGCTACACCTTC | CASSGDNLYGYTF
. | TRBJ2-3 | TRBV5-4 | . | TGTGCCAGCAGCTTGGACAGGGGCACAGATACGCAGTATTTT | CASSLDRGTDTQYF
. | TRBJ2-1 | TRBV7-8 | . | TGTGCCAGCAGCTTAACACGGGAGATATACAATGAGCAGTTCTTC | CASSLTREIYNEQFF
TRBD1 | TRBJ1-1 | TRBV5-6 | . | TGTGCCAGCAGCGAGGACAGGGTAATGAACACTGAAGCTTTCTTT | CASSEDRVMNTEAFF
. | TRBJ1-1 | TRBV20-1 | . | TGCAGTGCGGCGGGGAACACTGAAGCTTTCTTT | CSAAGNTEAFF
. | TRBJ1-1 | TRBV30 | few | TGTGCCTGGAGTGCGGGGAACACTGAAGCTTTCTTT | CAWSAGNTEAFF
TRBD1 | TRBJ1-2 | TRBV10-3 | . | TGTGCCATCAGTGGGCGGGACAGCAACTATGGCTACACCTTC | CAISGRDSNYGYTF
. | TRBJ1-2 | TRBV11-2 | . | TGTGCCAGCAGCGCAGTCGGGAGCTATGGCTACACCTTC | CASSAVGSYGYTF
. | TRBJ2-4 | TRBV6-5 | . | TGTGCCAGCAGTTACTCAACTAAAGCCAAAAACATTCAGTACTTC | CASSYSTKAKNIQYF
. | TRBJ2-3 | TRBV2 | . | TGTGCCAGCAGGCGGGGCCACACAGATACGCAGTATTTT | CASRRGHTDTQYF
TRBD1 | TRBJ2-2 | TRBV7-9 | . | TGTGCCAGCAGTCCTACGACAGGGATAACCGGGGAGCTGTTTTTT | CASSPTTGITGELFF
TRBD2 | TRBJ2-5 | TRBV28 | . | TGTGCCAGCAGTTTTGGGGCTAGCGGGACAGAGACCCAGTACTTC | CASSFGASGTETQYF
. | TRBJ2-7 | TRBV27 | . | TGTGCCAGCAGTTTACTGGGCCACTACGAGCAGTACTTC | CASSLLGHYEQYF
TRBD1 | TRBJ2-2 | TRBV5-1 | . | TGCGCCAGCAGCCCGGGGACAGAGGCAGCCGGGGAGCTGTTTTTT | CASSPGTEAAGELFF
. | TRBJ2-7 | TRBV7-9 | . | TGTGCCAGCAGCTTGGGCTCCTTC | CASSLGSF
. | TRBJ2-7 | TRBV7-9 | . | TGTGCCAGCAGCTTGGCTCAAGGGGTAAGAAACGAGCAGTACTTC | CASSLAQGVRNEQYF
. | TRBJ2-3 | TRBV18 | . | TGTGCCAGCTCACCAAGGGCAGGGGAAACAGATACGCAGTATTTT | CASSPRAGETDTQYF
. | TRBJ2-7 | TRBV7-9 | . | TGTGCCAGCAGCTTAGTTCTAGTCCCCAACGAGCAGTACTTC | CASSLVLVPNEQYF
. | TRBJ1-4 | TRBV6-5 | . | TGTGCCAGCAGTCCAGGGGAGGGTAATGAAAAACTGTTTTTT | CASSPGEGNEKLFF
TRBD1 | TRBJ2-2 | TRBV28 | . | TGTGCCAGCAGTACTACAGGGGAACGAGGCGGGGAGCTGTTTTTT | CASSTTGERGGELFF